What follows are 20 T cell receptor beta chains derived from one specimen sequenced in a study of shared clonotypes between healthy human individuals. This table comes from immunoSEQ multiplex PCR, and its TCRdb copy is limited to in-frame clones, with some not included. The data hold about 2 million clones, with 95% observed a single time. The sequencing input was naive CD4+ T cells sorted from blood. Subset of the sample: CD45RA+ positively selected. The receptors were gathered from a man younger than 35 in good health.

The V and J genes are TRBV28 and TRBJ1-4; D unclear. This CDR3 has 14 amino acids. With 5 bases removed from V and 10 bases from J, the gap between germline ends came to 17 bases. Germline V gene sequence: CDR1 MDHEN, CDR2 SYDVKM. CDR3 sequence (DNA): TGTGCCAGCAGTCTCCGACCGACGGACGGAAAACTGTTTTTT. This gives the protein CASSLRPTDGKLFF. The full variable domain, with the rest looked up from reference TRBV28 and TRBJ1-4, is DVKVTQSSRYLVKRTGEKVFLECVQDMDHENMFWYRQDPGLGLRLIYFSYDVKMKEKGDIPEGYSVSREKKERFSLILESASTNQTSMYLCASSLRPTDGKLFFGSGTQLSVL.

V is TRBV5-6 and J is TRBJ2-1; D is possibly TRBD2 (6 bases). The CDR3 has 16 residues. Trimming removed 6 bases at V and 8 bases at J, with 24 bases between. Germline V gene lookup returns CDR1 SGHDT and CDR2 YYEEEE. The CDR3 coding sequence is TGTGCCAGCACCCTCGAAGGGACTTCCTTCGTGGATGAGCAGTTCTTC. This sequence encodes CASTLEGTSFVDEQFF.

This clone appeared once. This chain joins TRBV5-6 and TRBJ1-2; tentatively, D is TRBD1 (6 bases). V was shortened by 4 bases and J by 4 bases, with 14 bases between the two germline ends. This CDR3 comprises 14 residues. The germline CDR1 and CDR2 sequences are SGHDT and YYEEEE. The chain's CDR3 is CASSRTGASYGYTF. The CDR3 DNA reads TGTGCCAGCAGCCGGACGGGGGCTAGCTATGGCTACACCTTC. The variable domain in full, with the rest retrieved from reference TRBV5-6 and TRBJ1-2, is DAGVTQSPTHLIKTRGQQVTLRCSPKSGHDTVSWYQQALGQGPQFIFQYYEEEERQRGNFPDRFSGHQFPNYSSELNVNALLLGDSALYLCASSRTGASYGYTFGSGTRLTVV.

The gene calls are TRBV6-1 and TRBJ1-5; 7 positions agree with TRBD1. The CDR3 extends over 14 amino acids. Germline V gene sequence: CDR1 MNHNS, CDR2 SASEGT. The V gene end was trimmed by 4 bases and the J gene end by 5 bases; junction bases not matched to a gene: 5. CDR3 region: CASSARGLDQPQHF. Here the CDR3 DNA reads TGTGCCAGCAGTGCTAGGGGGCTGGATCAGCCCCAGCATTTT.

The CDR3 region is CASSKGTSGNTGELFF. The CDR3 DNA reads as TGTGCCAGCAGCAAAGGGACTAGCGGGAACACCGGGGAGCTGTTTTTT. This chain connects TRBV7-6 to TRBJ2-2; 11 bases match TRBD2. There are 16 residues in the CDR3. Germline-derived CDR1 and CDR2 are SGHVS and FNYEAQ. J was trimmed by 1 base and V by 5 bases; bases with no gene match: 3. The full variable domain, in which reference TRBV7-6 and TRBJ2-2 provide the parts outside the CDR3, is GAGVSQSPRYKVTKRGQDVALRCDPISGHVSLYWYRQALGQGPEFLTYFNYEAQQDKSGLPNDRFSAERPEGSISTLTIQRTEQRDSAMYRCASSKGTSGNTGELFFGEGSRLTVL.

For this clone: The same CDR3 is also encoded by other DNA sequences in this sample. V gene TRBV5-6 combines with J gene TRBJ1-3, with TRBD1 as a possible D gene (5 bases). The length of the CDR3 is 13 residues. Germline V gene sequence: CDR1 SGHDT, CDR2 YYEEEE. Trimming cost V 4 bases and J 4 bases, with 9 bases left between them. The CDR3 DNA follows: TGTGCCAGCAGCCCTGGGGCCGGAAACACCATATATTTT. Translated, it gives CASSPGAGNTIYF.

This chain connects TRBV27 to TRBJ2-3, with D possibly TRBD1 on 5 matching bases. This CDR3 contains 15 residues. Germline CDR1 is MNHEY and CDR2 is SMNVEV (reference sequence). V dropped 5 bases and J dropped 3 bases, with 15 bases sitting between them. The CDR3 here is CASSPQGARTDTQYF. The CDR3 DNA follows: TGTGCCAGCAGTCCCCAAGGGGCGCGGACAGATACGCAGTATTTT.

V and J are TRBV7-3 and TRBJ2-2, with D perhaps matching TRBD1 or TRBD2 (5 bases each). CDR3 length: 16 amino acids. V was shortened by 5 bases and J by 4 bases, with 17 bases between the two germline ends. Germline assignment: CDR1 SGHTA and CDR2 FQGTGA. CDR3 in amino acids: CASSPRDLRATGELFF. For the CDR3, the DNA is TGTGCCAGCAGCCCTAGGGACCTAAGGGCCACCGGGGAGCTGTTTTTT. The whole variable domain, filled in from reference TRBV7-3 and TRBJ2-2, reads GAGVSQTPSNKVTEKGKYVELRCDPISGHTALYWYRQSLGQGPEFLIYFQGTGAADDSGLPNDRFFAVRPEGSVSTLKIQRTERGDSAVYLCASSPRDLRATGELFFGEGSRLTVL.

This clone was seen once. V usage is TRBV5-1 and J usage is TRBJ2-2; D remains ambiguous. CDR1 is SGHRS, CDR2 YFSETQ, per germline. The CDR3 runs to 14 residues. The V end was cut by 5 bases, the J end by 7 bases, with 15 bases between. In DNA, the CDR3 is TGCGCCAGCAGTCAGATGGACGTCCGCGGGGAGCTGTTTTTT. Translating gives CASSQMDVRGELFF.

Only one count was recorded for this clone. V usage is TRBV5-1 and J usage is TRBJ2-1, with D possibly matching TRBD2 (6 bases). V lost 0 bases and J lost 4, with 11 bases in between. The CDR3 consists of 15 residues. CDR1 SGHRS and CDR2 YFSETQ come from the germline V gene. The CDR3 region is CASSLGDREYNEQFF. The CDR3 DNA follows: TGCGCCAGCAGCTTGGGAGACCGGGAGTACAATGAGCAGTTCTTC. The full variable domain, with the rest looked up from reference TRBV5-1 and TRBJ2-1, is KAGVTQTPRYLIKTRGQQVTLSCSPISGHRSVSWYQQTPGQGLQFLFEYFSETQRNKGNFPGRFSGRQFSNSRSEMNVSTLELGDSALYLCASSLGDREYNEQFFGPGTRLTVL.

J is TRBJ2-7 and V is TRBV2; tentatively, D is TRBD1 (6 bases). Germline CDR1 reads SNHLY; CDR2 reads FYNNEI. V dropped 7 bases and J dropped 2 bases, with 15 bases sitting between them. This CDR3 region has 14 residues. In DNA, the CDR3 is TGTGCCAGCACTTTGGACAGACGAACCTACGAGCAGTACTTC. This sequence encodes CASTLDRRTYEQYF.

V is TRBV10-3 and J is TRBJ2-7; D possibly matches TRBD1 or TRBD2 (6 bases each). V gave up 3 bases and J gave up 7 bases, with 13 bases separating them. CDR3 size: 13 residues. Germline-derived CDR1 and CDR2 are ENHRY and SYGVKD. DNA for the CDR3: TGTGCCATCAGTGATTTGGGGGCGGGGGAGCAGTACTTC. Protein: CAISDLGAGEQYF.

This chain uses TRBV7-2 with TRBJ2-7, with 11 positions matching TRBD1. The CDR3 sequence is 15 residues long. Germline trimming cut 3 bases from V and 3 bases from J; bases unmatched to any gene: 4. The V gene's germline CDR1 is SGHTA and CDR2 FQGNSA. CDR3 protein: CASSFGDRGFYEQYF. Written as DNA, the CDR3 is TGTGCCAGCAGCTTTGGGGACAGGGGGTTCTACGAGCAGTACTTC.

This chain links TRBV27 with TRBJ2-7, with TRBD1 identical over 8 bases. Germline CDR1 is MNHEY and CDR2 is SMNVEV (reference sequence). Losses at the gene ends were 4 bases for V and 6 bases for J; bases not matched to a gene: 14. The CDR3 sequence is 16 residues long. The CDR3 coding sequence is TGTGCCAGCAGTTCCTACCGCGGACAGGGTTCTAGCGAGCAGTACTTC. Its protein is CASSSYRGQGSSEQYF.

The chain has TRBV7-2 and TRBJ2-5; D may be TRBD1 (6 bases). Germline V CDR1 and CDR2: SGHTA, FQGNSA. Trimming removed 5 bases from V and 0 bases from J, with 10 bases in between. This CDR3 has 14 residues. The chain's CDR3 is CASSPQGYQETQYF. The CDR3 nucleotides read TGTGCCAGCAGCCCACAGGGTTACCAAGAGACCCAGTACTTC.

The genes are TRBV10-3 and TRBJ2-6; TRBD2 matches 9 bases. V lost 3 bases, J lost 2 bases, and 5 bases stayed unmatched. This CDR3 comprises 17 residues. Germline V gene lookup returns CDR1 ENHRY and CDR2 SYGVKD. DNA of the CDR3: TGTGCCATCAGTGAAGGTCTAGCGGGGACTGGGGCCAACGTCCTGACTTTC. Translating it yields CAISEGLAGTGANVLTF.

The chain combines TRBV7-9 with TRBJ2-7; TRBD2 matches at 7 bases. V shed 5 bases, J shed 3 bases, and the junction held 10 bases outside the gene matches. The CDR3 length is 15 residues. The germline V gene has CDR1 SEHNR and CDR2 FQNEAQ (reference sequence). The CDR3 DNA reads as TGTGCCAGCAGCCAGCTGTCTAGCGGTCTCTACGAGCAGTACTTC. Translating it yields CASSQLSSGLYEQYF.

V is TRBV7-2 and J is TRBJ2-2, with D perhaps matching TRBD1 (5 bases). The CDR3 length is 14 residues. Germline lookup yields CDR1 SGHTA and CDR2 FQGNSA. V was shortened by 5 bases and J by 6 bases, with 13 bases between the two germline ends. The CDR3 loop is CASSKDQGPGELFF. Here the CDR3 DNA reads TGTGCCAGCAGCAAGGACCAGGGCCCCGGGGAGCTGTTTTTT.

The chain employs TRBV5-4 and TRBJ2-5; 8 bases are shared with TRBD1. The CDR3 loop spans 14 amino acids. The V gene's germline CDR1 is SGHNT and CDR2 YYREEE (reference sequence). V lost 4 bases to trimming and J lost 0 bases; unmatched junction nucleotides: 2. The CDR3 nucleotides read TGTGCCAGCAGCCGGGACAGGTACCAAGAGACCCAGTACTTC. As protein: CASSRDRYQETQYF.

This clone showed up just once. The genes are TRBV5-4 and TRBJ2-3; a weak D match, TRBD1 (5 bases). V shed 0 bases and J shed 3 bases, with 17 bases lying between them. This CDR3 has 17 amino acids. Per the germline V gene, CDR1 is SGHNT and CDR2 is YYREEE (reference sequence). The CDR3 is CASSLAWQGLGTDTQYF. Written as DNA, the CDR3 is TGTGCCAGCAGCTTGGCCTGGCAGGGTTTGGGGACAGATACGCAGTATTTT.